This T cell receptor beta chain came from a study of T cells after yellow fever vaccination. In the study overall: Preparation of the low-cell-number fractions used SMART-Seq v4 Ultra Low Input. Study-level points and caveats: Highly abundant clonotypes carried over from the bulk population could end up in FACS-sorted repertoires as contaminants. Post-booster samples contained most primary-vaccination clones (around 95% CD4, about 90% CD8).

For this clonotype: The antigen remains unidentified.

The CDR3 totals 15 residues. Germline V gives CDR1 SGHRS, CDR2 YFSETQ. Trimming removed 3 bases at V and 5 bases at J, with 15 bases between. One entry per CDR3 protein, called by TCRdb with MiXCR from the 5' RACE reads. The sample gives hundreds of thousands of distinct CDR3 sequences, 15% to 20% of which show up once; roughly 13% is in the top ten. The V and J genes are TRBV5-1 and TRBJ2-1; D is uncertain. This clonotype originated in a man aged 30 to 39 who received the YFV17D yellow fever vaccine. This specimen was PBMCs, taken 15 days after the yellow fever booster vaccination. The CDR3 DNA reads TGCGCCAGCAGCTCAGACACCTGGCGCGACAATGAGCAGTTCTTC. Its protein product is CASSSDTWRDNEQFF.